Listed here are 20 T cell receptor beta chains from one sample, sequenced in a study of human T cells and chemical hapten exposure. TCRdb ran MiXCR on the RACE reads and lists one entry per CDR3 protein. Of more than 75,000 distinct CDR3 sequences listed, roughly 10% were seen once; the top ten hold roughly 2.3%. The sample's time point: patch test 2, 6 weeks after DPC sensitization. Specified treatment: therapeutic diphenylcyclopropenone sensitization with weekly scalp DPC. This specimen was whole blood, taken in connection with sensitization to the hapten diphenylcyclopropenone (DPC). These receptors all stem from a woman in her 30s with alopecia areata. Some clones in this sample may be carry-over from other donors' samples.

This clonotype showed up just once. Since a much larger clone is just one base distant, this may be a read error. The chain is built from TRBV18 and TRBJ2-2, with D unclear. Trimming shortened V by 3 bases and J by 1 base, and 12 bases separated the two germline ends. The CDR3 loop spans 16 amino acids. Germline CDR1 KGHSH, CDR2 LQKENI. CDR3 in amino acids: CASSPPQERNTGELFF. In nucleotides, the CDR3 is TGTGCCAGCTCACCCCCCCAGGAGCGGAACACCGGGGAGCTGTTTTTT.

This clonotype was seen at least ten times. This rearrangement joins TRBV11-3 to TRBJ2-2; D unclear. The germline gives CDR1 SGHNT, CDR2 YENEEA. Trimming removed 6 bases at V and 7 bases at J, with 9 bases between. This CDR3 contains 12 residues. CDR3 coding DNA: TGTGCCAGCAGGGCATTTGGCGGGGAGCTGTTTTTT. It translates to CASRAFGGELFF.

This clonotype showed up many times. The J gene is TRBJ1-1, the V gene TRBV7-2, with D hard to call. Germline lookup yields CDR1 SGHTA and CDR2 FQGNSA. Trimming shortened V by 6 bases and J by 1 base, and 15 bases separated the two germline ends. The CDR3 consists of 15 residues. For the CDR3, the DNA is TGTGCCAGCAGGCTAGGAACAGACCAGAACACTGAAGCTTTCTTT. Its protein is CASRLGTDQNTEAFF.

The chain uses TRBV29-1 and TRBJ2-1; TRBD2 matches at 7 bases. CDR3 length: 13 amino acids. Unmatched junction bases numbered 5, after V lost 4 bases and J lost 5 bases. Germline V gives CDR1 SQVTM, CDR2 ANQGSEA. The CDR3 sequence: CSVAREGNNEQFF. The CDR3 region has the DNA TGCAGCGTTGCCAGGGAGGGGAACAATGAGCAGTTCTTC.

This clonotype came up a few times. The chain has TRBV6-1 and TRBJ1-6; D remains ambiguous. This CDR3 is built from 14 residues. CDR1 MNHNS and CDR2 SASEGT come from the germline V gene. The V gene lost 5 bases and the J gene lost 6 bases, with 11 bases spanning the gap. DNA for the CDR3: TGTGCCAGCAGTCCCATGTGGGGTAATTCACCCCTCCACTTT. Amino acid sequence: CASSPMWGNSPLHF.

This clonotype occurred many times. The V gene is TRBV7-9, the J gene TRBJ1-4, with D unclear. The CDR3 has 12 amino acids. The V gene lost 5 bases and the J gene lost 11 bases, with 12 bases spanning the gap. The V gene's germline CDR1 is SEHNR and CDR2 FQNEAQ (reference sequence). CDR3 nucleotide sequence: TGTGCCAGCAGCCCCAGCACGCTCAAACTGTTTTTT. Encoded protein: CASSPSTLKLFF.

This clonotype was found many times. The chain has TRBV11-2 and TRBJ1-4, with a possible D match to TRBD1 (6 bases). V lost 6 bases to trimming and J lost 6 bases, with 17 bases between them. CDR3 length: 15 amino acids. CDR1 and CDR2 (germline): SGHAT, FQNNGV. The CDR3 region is CASSTGLRTDEKLFF. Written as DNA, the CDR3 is TGTGCCAGCAGTACAGGGCTCCGAACGGATGAAAAACTGTTTTTT.

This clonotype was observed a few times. The CDR3 nucleotides read TGTGCCAGCAGCCAAGACCAACGAACGGGCGAACACACTGAAGCTTTCTTT. Amino acid sequence: CASSQDQRTGEHTEAFF. The rearrangement links TRBV4-2 to TRBJ1-1; D not certain. V lost 0 bases and J 3 bases, leaving 17 bases between the germline ends. Per germline, CDR1 LGHNA and CDR2 YNFKEQ. CDR3 length: 17 amino acids.

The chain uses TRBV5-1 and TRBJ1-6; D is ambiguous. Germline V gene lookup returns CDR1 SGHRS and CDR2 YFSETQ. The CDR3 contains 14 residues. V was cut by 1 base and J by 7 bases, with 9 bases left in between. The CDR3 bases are TGCGCCAGCAGCTTGAACGGGCCCAATTCACCCCTCCACTTT. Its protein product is CASSLNGPNSPLHF.

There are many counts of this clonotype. Here the CDR3 reads CASSLRLAGNTGELFF. CDR3 DNA sequence: TGTGCCAGCAGCTTGCGACTAGCGGGGAACACCGGGGAGCTGTTTTTT. The chain employs TRBV7-9 and TRBJ2-2; 10 nucleotides align to TRBD2. This CDR3 has 16 residues. The junction had 2 bases not matched to a gene; V was cut back by 3 bases and J by 1 base. From germline, CDR1 is SEHNR and CDR2 FQNEAQ (reference sequence). The complete variable domain, with remaining parts taken from reference TRBV7-9 and TRBJ2-2, reads DTGVSQNPRHKITKRGQNVTFRCDPISEHNRLYWYRQTLGQGPEFLTYFQNEAQLEKSRLLSDRFSAERPKGSFSTLEIQRTEQGDSAMYLCASSLRLAGNTGELFFGEGSRLTVL.

Written as DNA, the CDR3 is TGTGCCAGCAGCTACACCGGGACCTTCTATCTGGCAGATACGCAGTATTTT. This gives the protein CASSYTGTFYLADTQYF. The chain uses TRBV5-6 and TRBJ2-3; either TRBD1 or TRBD2 may fit D (5 bases each). Trimming shortened V by 3 bases and J by 4 bases, and 21 bases separated the two germline ends. The V gene's germline CDR1 is SGHDT and CDR2 YYEEEE. The CDR3 sequence is 17 residues long.

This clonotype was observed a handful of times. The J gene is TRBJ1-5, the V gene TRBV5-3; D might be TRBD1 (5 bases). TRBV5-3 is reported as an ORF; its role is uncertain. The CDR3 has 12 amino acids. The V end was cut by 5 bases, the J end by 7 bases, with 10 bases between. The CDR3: CARSSGSQPQHF. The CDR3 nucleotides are TGTGCCAGAAGTTCAGGGAGCCAGCCCCAGCATTTT.

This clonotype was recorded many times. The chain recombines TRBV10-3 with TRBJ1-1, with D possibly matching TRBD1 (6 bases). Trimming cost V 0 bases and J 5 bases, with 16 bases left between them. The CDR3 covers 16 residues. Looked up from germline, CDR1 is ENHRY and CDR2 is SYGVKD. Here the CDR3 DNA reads TGTGCCATCAGTGAGTCCCAGGGGATATCGGGGACTGAAGCTTTCTTT. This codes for CAISESQGISGTEAFF.

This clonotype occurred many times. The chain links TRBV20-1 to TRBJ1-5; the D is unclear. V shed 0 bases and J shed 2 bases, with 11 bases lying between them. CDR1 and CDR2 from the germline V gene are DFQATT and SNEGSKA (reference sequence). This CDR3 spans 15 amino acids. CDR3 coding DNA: TGCAGTGCTAGAGATCCGGAGAAGGGCAATCAGCCCCAGCATTTT. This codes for CSARDPEKGNQPQHF.

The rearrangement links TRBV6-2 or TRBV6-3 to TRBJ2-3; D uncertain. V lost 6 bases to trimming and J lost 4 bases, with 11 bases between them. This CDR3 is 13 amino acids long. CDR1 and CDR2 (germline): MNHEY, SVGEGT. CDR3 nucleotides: TGTGCCAGCAGGTCTTTTCGGGCAGATACGCAGTATTTT. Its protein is CASRSFRADTQYF.

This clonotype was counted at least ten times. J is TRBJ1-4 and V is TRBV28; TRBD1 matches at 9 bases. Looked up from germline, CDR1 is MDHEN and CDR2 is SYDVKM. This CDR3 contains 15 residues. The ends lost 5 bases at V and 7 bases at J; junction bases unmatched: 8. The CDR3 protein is CASSPGDRVGEKLFF. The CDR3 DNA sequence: TGTGCCAGCAGTCCGGGGGACAGGGTCGGTGAAAAACTGTTTTTT. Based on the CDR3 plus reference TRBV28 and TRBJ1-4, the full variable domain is DVKVTQSSRYLVKRTGEKVFLECVQDMDHENMFWYRQDPGLGLRLIYFSYDVKMKEKGDIPEGYSVSREKKERFSLILESASTNQTSMYLCASSPGDRVGEKLFFGSGTQLSVL.

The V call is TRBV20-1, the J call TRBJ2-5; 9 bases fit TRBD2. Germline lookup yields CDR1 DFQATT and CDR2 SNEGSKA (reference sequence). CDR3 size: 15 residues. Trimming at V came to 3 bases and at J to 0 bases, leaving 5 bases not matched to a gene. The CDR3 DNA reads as TGCAGTGCTAGGGCGACTAGCGGAAACCAAGAGACCCAGTACTTC. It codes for CSARATSGNQETQYF.

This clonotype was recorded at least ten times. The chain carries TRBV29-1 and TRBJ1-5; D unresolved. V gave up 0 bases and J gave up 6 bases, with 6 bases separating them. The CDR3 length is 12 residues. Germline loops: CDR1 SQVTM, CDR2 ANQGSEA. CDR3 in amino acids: CSVEDPPQPQHF. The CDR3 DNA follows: TGCAGCGTTGAAGACCCACCTCAGCCCCAGCATTTT. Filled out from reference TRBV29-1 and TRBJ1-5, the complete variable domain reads SAVISQKPSRDICQRGTSLTIQCQVDSQVTMMFWYRQQPGQSLTLIATANQGSEATYESGFVIDKFPISRPNLTFSTLTVSNMSPEDSSIYLCSVEDPPQPQHFGDGTRLSIL.

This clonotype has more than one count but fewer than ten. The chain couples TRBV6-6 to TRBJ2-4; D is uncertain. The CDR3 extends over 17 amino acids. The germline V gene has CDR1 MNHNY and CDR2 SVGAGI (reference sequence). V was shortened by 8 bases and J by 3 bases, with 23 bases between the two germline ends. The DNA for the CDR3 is TGTGCCAGCTCTAACATGGCGGCGGAGAATCACAAAAACATTCAGTACTTC. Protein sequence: CASSNMAAENHKNIQYF.

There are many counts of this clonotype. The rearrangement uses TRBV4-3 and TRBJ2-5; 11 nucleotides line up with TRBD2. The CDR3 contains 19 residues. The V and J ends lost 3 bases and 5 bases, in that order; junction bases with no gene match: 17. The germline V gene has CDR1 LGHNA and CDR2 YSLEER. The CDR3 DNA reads TGCGCCAGCAGCCAGCCTAGCGGGGGGTCAGGGGGTCCAATCGAGACCCAGTACTTC. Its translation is CASSQPSGGSGGPIETQYF.